This T cell receptor (beta chain) appears in the sequencing data of a study of metastatic and nonmetastatic thyroid tumors. Study information: It was across blood and tumor or nodule tissue from malignant and benign thyroid patients that repertoires were compared. Study conclusions and caveats: Malignant thyroid tumors reportedly exceeded benign nodules significantly in TCR beta diversity, with the difference appearing in blood and tumor.

This clone was seen ten or more times. Its antigen is currently unknown. Nobody among the patients had been given any treatment before thyroid surgery. Trimming removed 0 bases from V and 8 bases from J, with 8 bases in between. The CDR3 has 13 amino acids. CDR1 and CDR2 from the germline V gene are MGHRA and YSYEKL. In the original analysis: Built for papillary thyroid cancer, a distant-metastasis classifier drew on CDR3 differences across clinicopathological groups. TCRdb re-clonotyped the PCR reads through MiXCR. The V and J calls and clone size are TCRdb's, not the authors'. The sample gives under 75,000 clones, around 20% of which show up once; around 13% is in the top ten.

This receptor was taken from a female donor with papillary thyroid cancer or a benign thyroid nodule (not recorded which). Some clones in this sample may be carry-over from other donors' samples. The sample was blood. V and J are TRBV4-1 and TRBJ2-1; D not certain. CDR3 loop: CASSQDNWDEQFF. The CDR3 region has the DNA TGCGCCAGCAGCCAAGATAACTGGGATGAGCAGTTCTTC.